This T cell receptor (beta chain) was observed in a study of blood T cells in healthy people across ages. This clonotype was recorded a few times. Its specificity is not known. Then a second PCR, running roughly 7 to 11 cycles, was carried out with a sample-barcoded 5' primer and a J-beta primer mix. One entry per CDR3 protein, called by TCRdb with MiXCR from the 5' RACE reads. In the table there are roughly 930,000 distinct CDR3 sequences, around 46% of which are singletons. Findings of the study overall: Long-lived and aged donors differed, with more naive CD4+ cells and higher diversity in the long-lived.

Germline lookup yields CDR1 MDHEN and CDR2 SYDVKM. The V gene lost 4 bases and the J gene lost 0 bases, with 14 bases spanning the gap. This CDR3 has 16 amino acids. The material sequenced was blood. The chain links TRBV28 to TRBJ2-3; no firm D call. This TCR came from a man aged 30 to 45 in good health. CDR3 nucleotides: TGTGCCAGCAGTTCTCAGGCCTCTACTAGCACAGATACGCAGTATTTT. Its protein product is CASSSQASTSTDTQYF. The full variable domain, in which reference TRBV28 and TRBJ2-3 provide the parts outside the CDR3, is DVKVTQSSRYLVKRTGEKVFLECVQDMDHENMFWYRQDPGLGLRLIYFSYDVKMKEKGDIPEGYSVSREKKERFSLILESASTNQTSMYLCASSSQASTSTDTQYFGPGTRLTVL.